Following are 3 T cell receptor beta chains from one sample sequenced in a study of Ad26.COV2.S vaccination and SARS-CoV-2 variants (dated by TCRdb to about 2021). In the paper's terms, the treatment or condition label means: some 20 received Ad26.COV2.S at low or high dose, single or two shots; about 5 received placebo; per-sample allocation not given. For vaccine and placebo recipients, the sequenced repertoires came from samples collected on day 63 after the first injection. The library was prepared using the immunoSEQ multiplex PCR assay. Imported from immuneACCESS, the table was reduced by TCRdb to in-frame sequences with V and J called. These copies leave out some clones; in studies compared against another copy, an unresolved V gene accounts for under half, and the cause of the remainder is not known. Within this sample are 250,000 to 300,000 clones, with around 87% of them counted one time only. The top ten hold about 3.5% of the sample.

The sample consisted of peripheral blood, taken in a trial of Ad26.COV2.S vaccine versus placebo. These receptors were collected from a person aged 18-65 years who received the Ad26.COV2.S COVID-19 vaccine or a placebo.

This clone was observed once. V usage is TRBV5-4 and J usage is TRBJ2-5; D assignment may be TRBD1 or TRBD2 (6 bases each). The V and J ends lost 5 bases and 0 bases respectively, with 23 bases between them. The V gene's germline CDR1 is SGHNT and CDR2 YYREEE (reference sequence). The CDR3 loop spans 18 amino acids. CDR3 sequence (DNA): TGTGCCAGCAGTCCCTCGGGGGCAGGGGTAATTCACCAAGAGACCCAGTACTTC. Protein product: CASSPSGAGVIHQETQYF. Supplemented by reference TRBV5-4 and TRBJ2-5, the full variable domain reads ETGVTQSPTHLIKTRGQQVTLRCSSQSGHNTVSWYQQALGQGPQFIFQYYREEENGRGNFPPRFSGLQFPNYSSELNVNALELDDSALYLCASSPSGAGVIHQETQYFGPGTRLLVL.

This chain connects TRBV19 to TRBJ2-7; D is unresolved. V was trimmed by 1 base and J by 3 bases, leaving 13 bases between them. The CDR3 length is 15 residues. CDR1 is LNHDA, CDR2 SQIVND, per germline (reference sequence). This CDR3 reads CASSIVGDRHYEQYF. CDR3 nucleotide sequence: TGTGCCAGTAGTATAGTAGGCGACCGCCACTACGAGCAGTACTTC.

This chain connects TRBV2 to TRBJ2-1; weak D call: TRBD2 (6 bases). The germline V gene encodes CDR1 SNHLY and CDR2 FYNNEI. The CDR3 totals 18 residues. Trimming took off 4 bases at V and 0 bases at J, with 19 bases between the two ends. This chain's CDR3 is CASSAPSFSGSSYNEQFF. Here the CDR3 DNA reads TGTGCCAGCAGTGCTCCCAGCTTTAGCGGAAGCTCCTACAATGAGCAGTTCTTC.